This T cell receptor (delta chain) was sequenced during a study of fetal and pediatric gammadelta thymocytes (dated by TCRdb to 2022 to 2024). As for the study more broadly: The bulk gammadelta thymocyte repertoires combined previously published and newly generated, unpublished data and were used to strengthen a single-cell study of gammadelta thymocyte development. Previously published data (refs 27,28) and unpublished data were combined in the bulk gammadelta thymocyte repertoires. To increase subject numbers and strengthen the CDR3 publicity analysis, bulk TCR repertoire data were added. A total of approximately ten subjects, comprising 3 fetal thymus donors and 7 pediatric thymus donors, were covered by the bulk gammadelta thymocyte repertoire set.

Thymocytes were stained with Zombie NIR viability dye plus antibodies to CD3 (UCHT1), TCRgammadelta (11F2), TCRVgamma9 (IMMU360) and TCRVdelta2 (IMMU389). TRD and TRG CDR3 repertoires were generated in bulk, separately, from sorted Vgamma9Vdelta2 and nonVgamma9Vdelta2 gammadelta thymocytes obtained from human fetal and pediatric thymuses. Children undergoing cardiac surgery in Belgium were the source of the pediatric thymus tissue. The ages of the pediatric thymus donors in the study ranged between about 1 and 12 years. As previously described, thymic cell suspensions were prepared from both fetal and post-natal thymuses. NonVgamma9Vdelta2 thymocytes were sorted as CD3+ gammadeltaTCR+ cells that did not have the Vgamma9+Vdelta2+ phenotype. Cell sorting was done on a FACS Aria III cell sorter (BD Biosciences). Its CDR3 holds 15 amino acids, cysteine through phenylalanine. Only the CDR3 region is kept as DNA, spanning 45 bases read in frame from base 1. V has 6 bases trimmed and J has 5 bases trimmed; junction bases matching no gene number 7. CDR1 and CDR2, looked up from the germline V gene, are TSWWSYY and QGS.

Sequencing used an Illumina MiSeq. As for how the authors treated the data: For the publicity analysis, the Vgamma9Vdelta2 and nonVgamma9Vdelta2 bulk CDR3 files from each subject were merged to form one combined repertoire per subject. CDR3 publicity was given a score from 0 to 19 by checking each amino acid sequence across 9 single-cell datasets and some 10 bulk repertoires with base R and dplyr. Clone calls in TCRdb were regenerated from the public reads with CATT, after which identical DNA sequences shared one row. Here the V and J calls rest on TCRdb's processing, not on the authors' analysis. The sample profile shows some 1,200 delta-chain clones; roughly 38% of them were found once. Of the sample, more than 6% falls within the top ten clones. General conclusions and limits of the study: Compared with post-natal repertoires, fetal gammadelta thymocyte repertoires were previously reported to be enriched for TRDV2, TRGV8 and TRGV9 usage, low N additions and public CDR3s.

This clone is identified as large (0.1 to 1%). Its specific antigen is unknown. The sample holds no much larger clone one base away, and base qualities are not on file. The TCR originated in a child who underwent cardiac surgery and was recorded as healthy. The rearranged segments are TRDV1 and TRDJ1, and 12 junctional nucleotides match TRDD3. Sequencing was carried out using non-Vgamma9Vdelta2 gamma-delta T cells from the thymus. The cell subset or site tag for this specimen amounts to: CD3+gammadeltaTCR+ thymocytes not co-expressing Vgamma9 and Vdelta2. The nucleotide sequence reads TGTGCTCTTGGTTACTGGGGGATACTTACGGATAAACTCATCTTT. It specifies CALGYWGILTDKLIF.